One sample yielded the 2 T cell receptor beta chains listed below, sequenced in a study of blood T cell repertoires in COVID-19. The method was immunoSEQ multiplex PCR; TCRdb's version includes in-frame clones alone and lacks a portion of them. This table holds about 230,000 clones, roughly 82% found once. Material: peripheral blood. These receptors were collected from a man aged 40-55 years who had recovered from COVID-19.

The chain joins TRBV7-2 to TRBJ2-1, with TRBD2 identical over 7 bases. Unmatched junction bases numbered 11, after V lost 1 base and J lost 8 bases. CDR3 length: 16 residues. Germline-derived CDR1 and CDR2 are SGHTA and FQGNSA. The CDR3 sequence is CASSLGLGLAVDEQFF. The CDR3 DNA sequence: TGTGCCAGCAGCTTAGGGCTGGGTCTAGCGGTCGATGAGCAGTTCTTC.

The genes are TRBV9 and TRBJ1-1, with D unclear. V was clipped by 2 bases and J by 1 base, with 6 bases between them. Germline-derived CDR1 and CDR2 are SGDLS and YYNGEE. CDR3 size: 13 residues. CDR3 protein: CASSVKRNTEAFF. DNA for the CDR3: TGTGCCAGCAGCGTCAAGCGGAACACTGAAGCTTTCTTT.